Presented here are 27 T cell receptor beta chains from one specimen sequenced in a study of blood T cell repertoires in COVID-19. The method was immunoSEQ multiplex PCR; TCRdb's version includes in-frame clones alone and lacks a portion of them. The sample includes 100,000 to 150,000 clones, approximately 88% of them seen just once. The sample taken for sequencing was peripheral blood. These receptors originate from a man between 50 and 59 years old with acute or convalescent COVID-19.

The chain links TRBV7-2 to TRBJ1-2; D might be TRBD1 (5 bases). CDR3 length equals 17 residues. The germline V gene has CDR1 SGHTA and CDR2 FQGNSA. Trimming pared 1 base from V and 2 bases from J, leaving 17 bases between. CDR3 in DNA: TGTGCCAGCAGCTTAGAAAGGAAGGCAGGGCGGAACTATGGCTACACCTTC. Translation: CASSLERKAGRNYGYTF.

This rearrangement joins TRBV5-1 to TRBJ1-5, with 10 bases fitting TRBD1. This CDR3 has 14 residues. CDR1 is SGHRS and CDR2 is YFSETQ in the germline V gene. J lost 6 bases, V lost 4 bases, and 4 bases had no gene match. The CDR3: CASSPDRGLQPQHF. The CDR3 DNA reads as TGCGCCAGCAGCCCCGACAGGGGGCTTCAGCCCCAGCATTTT.

V and J are TRBV2 and TRBJ2-2; 10 nucleotides match TRBD1. The length of the CDR3 is 13 residues. J gave up 5 bases and V 8 bases, and 2 bases lay outside the gene matches. CDR1 is SNHLY, CDR2 FYNNEI, per germline. In DNA, the CDR3 is TGTGCCAGCGGACAGGGGGGTACCGGGGAGCTGTTTTTT. It translates to CASGQGGTGELFF.

In this sample, this clone turned up a few times. The gene calls are TRBV2 and TRBJ2-7; a weak D match, TRBD1 (5 bases). Germline V lookup: CDR1 SNHLY, CDR2 FYNNEI. The V end was cut by 4 bases, the J end by 1 base, with 8 bases between. This CDR3 has 13 amino acids. The CDR3 loop is CASSVRQSYEQYF. The CDR3, as DNA: TGTGCCAGCAGTGTGAGACAGTCCTACGAGCAGTACTTC.

The chain has TRBV7-2 and TRBJ1-2; D is perhaps TRBD1 (5 bases). Between the trimmed V and J ends, which lost 5 bases and 5 bases, there was a span of 15 bases. This CDR3 is 14 amino acids long. Germline values: CDR1 SGHTA, CDR2 FQGNSA. The CDR3 loop is CASSPNPGQYGYTF. Written as DNA, the CDR3 is TGTGCCAGCAGCCCTAATCCAGGGCAATATGGCTACACCTTC.

The chain employs TRBV24-1 and TRBJ2-2; no firm D call. This CDR3 has 15 residues. Germline values: CDR1 KGHDR, CDR2 SFDVKD. V lost 6 bases to trimming and J lost 0 bases, with 10 bases between them. CDR3 coding DNA: TGTGCCACCAGTAGTCAGAAATCGAACACCGGGGAGCTGTTTTTT. This gives the protein CATSSQKSNTGELFF.

This clone was observed once. V and J are TRBV18 and TRBJ2-7; D perhaps matches TRBD2 (5 bases). CDR1 is KGHSH, CDR2 LQKENI, per germline. Trimming left V 6 bases short and J 3 bases short, with 18 bases between. The CDR3 length is 15 residues. This CDR3 reads CASSAREGTYYEQYF. CDR3 DNA sequence: TGTGCCAGCTCCGCCCGAGAGGGAACGTACTACGAGCAGTACTTC.

This chain's CDR3 is CASSYTGNKDTQYF. DNA for the CDR3: TGTGCCAGCAGTTACACCGGGAATAAAGATACGCAGTATTTT. This chain joins TRBV6-2 or TRBV6-3 and TRBJ2-3; D is perhaps TRBD2 (5 bases). The germline V gene encodes CDR1 MNHEY and CDR2 SVGEGT. The ends were cut back, 2 bases at V and 5 bases at J, with 11 bases in the middle. CDR3 size: 14 residues.

The chain uses TRBV11-2 and TRBJ2-7; D is perhaps TRBD2 (6 bases). This CDR3 has 15 residues. V was pared by 2 bases and J by 0 bases, with 11 bases between. Germline V lookup: CDR1 SGHAT, CDR2 FQNNGV. This CDR3 reads CASSLNVGSSYEQYF. The CDR3 DNA sequence: TGTGCCAGCAGCTTAAATGTCGGGAGCTCCTACGAGCAGTACTTC.

The chain carries TRBV7-6 and TRBJ2-3, with D perhaps TRBD2 (5 bases). V lost 1 base and J lost 0, with 14 bases in between. Looked up from germline, CDR1 is SGHVS and CDR2 is FNYEAQ. CDR3 length: 17 residues. The CDR3 sequence is CASSLVISGPSTDTQYF. The DNA for the CDR3 is TGTGCCAGCAGCTTAGTCATCAGCGGTCCTAGCACAGATACGCAGTATTTT.

This clone appeared once. This chain connects TRBV6-5 to TRBJ1-5; 9 bases fit TRBD1. The CDR3 totals 15 residues. Per the germline V gene, CDR1 is MNHEY and CDR2 is SVGAGI. Trimming took 7 bases from V and 7 from J; bases not matched to a gene: 11. The CDR3: CASKYGTGWGQPQHF. The DNA for the CDR3 is TGTGCCAGCAAGTACGGGACAGGGTGGGGCCAGCCCCAGCATTTT.

The genes are TRBV7-7 and TRBJ2-7; 11 bases are shared with TRBD2. V gave up 5 bases and J gave up 5 bases; unmatched junction bases: 8. In germline, CDR1 is SSHAT, CDR2 FNYEAQ (reference sequence). The CDR3 runs 15 residues. The CDR3 loop reads CASSPYSGRAHEQYF. The CDR3, as DNA: TGTGCCAGCAGCCCCTATAGCGGGAGGGCCCACGAGCAGTACTTC.

This sequence joins TRBV14 and TRBJ1-1; 7 bases are a match to TRBD1. V gave up 1 base and J gave up 3 bases; unmatched junction bases: 14. Germline V gene data show CDR1 as SGHDN and CDR2 as FVKESK. CDR3 length: 18 residues. The CDR3 spells CASSQVGLRQGWYTEAFF. The CDR3 DNA follows: TGTGCCAGCAGCCAAGTGGGCCTGCGACAGGGATGGTACACTGAAGCTTTCTTT.

This clone was picked up a small number of times. The chain joins TRBV14 to TRBJ2-7, with TRBD2 matching 13 bases. J lost 9 bases, V lost 3 bases, and 8 bases had no gene match. This CDR3 region has 15 residues. In germline, CDR1 is SGHDN, CDR2 FVKESK. The CDR3: CASSHGTSGTLPQYF. The CDR3, as DNA: TGTGCCAGCAGCCACGGGACTAGCGGGACCCTGCCGCAGTACTTC.

This chain links TRBV5-1 with TRBJ2-1; D may be TRBD2 (5 bases). The CDR3 is 15 amino acids. V lost 1 base, J lost 5 bases, and 13 bases lay in between. The germline V gene encodes CDR1 SGHRS and CDR2 YFSETQ. CDR3 loop: CASSLLGERDNEQFF. CDR3 in DNA: TGCGCCAGCAGCTTGTTGGGTGAGAGGGACAATGAGCAGTTCTTC.

This clone appeared a few times. The CDR3 DNA follows: TGTGCCAGCAGTCACGACAGGGGTGAAGCTTTCTTT. It is translated as CASSHDRGEAFF. The chain links TRBV6-5 to TRBJ1-1, with 8 bases that match TRBD1. The germline V gene encodes CDR1 MNHEY and CDR2 SVGAGI. The CDR3 extends over 12 amino acids. Trimming cost V 5 bases and J 7 bases; bases outside gene matches: 3.

This chain joins TRBV4-1 and TRBJ2-3; no firm D call. V lost 7 bases to trimming and J lost 0 bases, with 14 bases between them. Germline V gene lookup returns CDR1 MGHRA and CDR2 YSYEKL. The CDR3 is made up of 15 amino acids. This CDR3 is CASKPLSASTDTQYF. The DNA for the CDR3 is TGCGCCAGCAAACCTTTGAGCGCGAGCACAGATACGCAGTATTTT.

The chain joins TRBV7-2 to TRBJ1-6; 7 bases agree with TRBD1. The CDR3 length is 14 residues. Germline V gene data show CDR1 as SGHTA and CDR2 as FQGNSA. The V and J ends lost 0 bases and 10 bases, in that order; junction bases with no gene match: 3. The CDR3 sequence: CASSLANRGSPLHF. The CDR3 nucleotides read TGTGCCAGCAGCTTAGCCAACAGGGGATCACCCCTCCACTTT.

This rearrangement joins TRBV20-1 to TRBJ1-3; D is unclear. Germline CDR1 DFQATT, CDR2 SNEGSKA (reference sequence). This CDR3 contains 12 residues. V was trimmed by 3 bases and J by 3 bases, leaving 6 bases between them. The DNA of the CDR3 is TGCAGTGCTAGTAATCGTGGAAACACCATATATTTT. It specifies CSASNRGNTIYF.

The chain carries TRBV28 and TRBJ1-4; 7 bases line up with TRBD1. Trimming cost V 6 bases and J 5 bases; bases outside gene matches: 15. The CDR3 sequence is 17 residues long. CDR1 and CDR2 from the germline V gene are MDHEN and SYDVKM. The CDR3 is CASSQGDFGLKNEKLFF. CDR3 DNA sequence: TGTGCCAGCAGCCAGGGGGACTTCGGGTTAAAGAATGAAAAACTGTTTTTT.

The chain links TRBV4-1 to TRBJ2-5, with 13 bases identical to TRBD2. The CDR3 contains 16 residues. The junction had 8 bases not matched to a gene; V was cut back by 5 bases and J by 5 bases. Germline CDR1 is MGHRA and CDR2 is YSYEKL. CDR3 in DNA: TGCGCCAGCAGCGCCCTACTAGCGGGAGGGTTGGAGACCCAGTACTTC. Protein: CASSALLAGGLETQYF.

The chain couples TRBV6-2 or TRBV6-3 to TRBJ1-5; tentative D call: TRBD1 (5 bases). Trimming pared 5 bases from V and 7 bases from J, leaving 18 bases between. Germline lookup yields CDR1 MNHEY and CDR2 SVGEGT. The CDR3 sequence is 15 residues long. The CDR3 reads CASSISKGLGQPQHF. In nucleotides, the CDR3 is TGTGCCAGCAGTATATCGAAGGGGCTCGGACAGCCCCAGCATTTT.

The chain joins TRBV5-1 to TRBJ2-7, with 8 nucleotides matching TRBD2. CDR3 length equals 17 residues. V shed 5 bases and J 2 bases; nucleotides not matched to a gene: 15. CDR1 SGHRS and CDR2 YFSETQ come from the germline V gene. DNA for the CDR3: TGCGCCAGCAGTAAATCCGGGGCGACTAGCGTGGCCTACGAGCAGTACTTC. This gives the protein CASSKSGATSVAYEQYF.

The chain links TRBV5-1 to TRBJ1-3; D might be TRBD1 (6 bases). The CDR3 loop spans 17 amino acids. V was shortened by 0 bases and J by 0 bases, with 13 bases between the two germline ends. The germline gives CDR1 SGHRS, CDR2 YFSETQ. Here the CDR3 DNA reads TGCGCCAGCAGCTTGGGGGGGCCCAGGGGCTCTGGAAACACCATATATTTT. It is translated as CASSLGGPRGSGNTIYF.

V and J are TRBV10-3 and TRBJ1-2; D is perhaps TRBD1 (5 bases). The CDR3 consists of 14 residues. Between the trimmed V and J ends, which lost 0 bases and 8 bases, there was a span of 13 bases. Looked up from germline, CDR1 is ENHRY and CDR2 is SYGVKD. DNA for the CDR3: TGTGCCATCAGTGAGTCGACGGCAGGGTACGGCTACACCTTC. Residues: CAISESTAGYGYTF.

The J gene is TRBJ2-2, the V gene TRBV3-1 (or the pseudogene TRBV3-2); 10 nucleotides agree with TRBD2. Unmatched junction bases numbered 2, after V lost 6 bases and J lost 4 bases. The CDR3 length is 14 residues. Germline CDR1 reads LGHDT; CDR2 reads YNNKEL (reference sequence). CDR3 DNA sequence: TGTGCCAGCAGACCTAGCGGGAGCACCGGGGAGCTGTTTTTT. It specifies CASRPSGSTGELFF.

The chain is built from TRBV5-1 and TRBJ2-1, with 13 bases lining up with TRBD2. Trimming cost V 3 bases and J 5 bases; bases outside gene matches: 11. The CDR3 is made up of 18 amino acids. Germline CDR1 SGHRS, CDR2 YFSETQ. Here the CDR3 reads CASSSRPRLAGGDNEQFF. The CDR3 DNA sequence: TGCGCCAGCAGCTCCCGTCCAAGACTAGCGGGAGGTGACAATGAGCAGTTCTTC.